The rows below give T cell receptor beta chains drawn from one sample of a study of tumor-infiltrating lymphocytes in primary liver carcinoma. Via MiXCR, TCRdb re-called the multiplex PCR reads, giving one row per CDR3 protein. The table has 55,000 to 65,000 distinct CDR3 sequences, less than 75% seen once. Material for sequencing was liver tumor tissue from sampling region 2. All receptors come from a man aged 40-49 years with primary liver carcinoma and hepatitis B virus infection. Each CDR3 is given without its conserved first and last residue. A row's size may be missing; if present it is once, few, many or a size class.

length,size,V,CDR3
12,.,TRBV4-2,VSSAHDGNYGYT
12,many,TRBV6-1,ASSEPGLNNEQF
13,.,TRBV14,VSSQDSRDGSEAF
17,.,TRBV6-2/TRBV6-3,ASSSTRTSGKGVQETQY
13,many,TRBV4-3,ASSPGTGVNYGYT
11,.,TRBV5-6,ASKLGGLETQY
12,many,TRBV29-1,SVRDSGLYNEQF
11,once,TRBV10-3,VISMDHTGELF
13,.,TRBV6-2/TRBV6-3,ASSLSGTETDMRY
15,many,TRBV11-3,DSCPGTLRSGTDTQY
13,.,TRBV10-3,AISAEGGPIDRQY
10,.,TRBV29-1,SARPVGNELS
14,.,TRBV5-5,ASSYQTTGTYDEQF
12,many,TRBV6-1,ASSEAREKAPQH
11,few,TRBV29-1,NAGGLWAETQY
12,.,TRBV12-3/TRBV12-4,ASSAGTLSTEAL
12,.,TRBV28,ASFRVGGSNEQF
11,.,TRBV5-4,TSGQDRVGEQY
10,.,TRBV10-3,AIGGAGREQY
13,once,TRBV12-3/TRBV12-4,AGSPGASAYNEQF
15,medium-sized,TRBV11-2,ASSLGWGAKEKTEAF
11,.,TRBV5-5,GSSLYGQETQY
15,.,TRBV4-2,VSSLETSGSVTDTQY
15,.,TRBV11-2,PSGLPTSGKPTDTRY
11,many,TRBV28,ASSPPGAKEQF
12,few,TRBV6-2/TRBV6-3,ASSYSVERQPQH
10,.,TRBV12-3/TRBV12-4,TSNFAGLEQY
13,few,TRBV7-6,ASSLRLAGTGELF
11,.,TRBV29-1,SSSAEGQGTRY
14,.,TRBV11-2,ACRQTPDGGKETQY
6,.,TRBV6-5,TSWGYT
13,.,TRBV11-2,ASSLDGYANEKLF
11,.,TRBV4-3,ASGQEGGVRQY
12,once,TRBV5-8,ASSSALNTGELF
9,few,TRBV29-1,SVRDTGELF
16,.,TRBV4-1,ASIQSIALTGVTDTQY
19,.,TRBV6-1,ASSSLGTPVPLWVRTDTQY
11,.,TRBV29-1,SVEPRQEAEAF
12,.,TRBV12-3/TRBV12-4,ASSRPNIQETQY
13,.,TRBV4-3,ASSQNLNGVYEQY
13,.,TRBV5-5,ACSPGQCSYNEQF
14,.,TRBV11-2,ASSSSRWLANTEAF